Given below is one T cell receptor (beta chain) in context. What it binds is unknown. Sequencing was performed with immunoSEQ multiplex PCR; in TCRdb, only in-frame clones are kept and a portion is missing. The table shows about 97,000 clones, with approximately 92% occurring only once. These data come from a study of graft-versus-host responses after intestinal transplantation. Study in general: Isolated intestinal, liver-intestinal, or multivisceral transplants were what recipients had. Each patient got anti-thymocyte globulin induction, then tacrolimus and steroids for roughly 3 years. Points from the study as a whole: Circulating GvH clone levels at their peak were associated with HvG declines (early post-transplant). GvH clones occurred in recipient marrow; some first appeared in ileum or blood.

CDR1 is SGHNT, CDR2 YYREEE, per germline (reference sequence). V was clipped by 7 bases and J by 4 bases; unmatched bases: 11. The CDR3 loop spans 14 amino acids. Sequencing used PBMCs, obtained 450 to 460 days after intestinal transplant. The clonotype comes from a human patient who received an intestinal transplant, so some T cells may come from the graft donor. This chain links TRBV5-4 with TRBJ2-7; 7 positions match TRBD1. This CDR3 is CASRNRDSTYEQYF. The CDR3 nucleotides are TGTGCCAGCCGCAACCGGGACAGCACGTACGAGCAGTACTTC.